These 10 T cell receptor beta chains were sequenced from one sample in a study of early T cells in non-severe SARS-CoV-2 infection (dated by TCRdb to the early 2020s). The library was built by means of 5' RACE. Sequencer: NextSeq 500. TCRdb reprocessing: public reads trimmed at Q25 with fastp, clones called with MiXCR, in-frame beta chains kept. Rows matching on CDR3 protein sequence are summarized as one entry with the most common DNA and genes. The sample includes about 50,000 distinct CDR3 sequences, with about a tenth observed a single time. Clones ranked in the top ten supply under 15% of the sample. Source material: whole blood. Receptors were obtained from an adult who was a healthcare worker with PCR-confirmed SARS-CoV-2 infection or an uninfected control (not recorded which).

In its sample, this clonotype was seen many times. This chain uses TRBV25-1 with TRBJ1-1; TRBD1 might be the D (6 bases). V dropped 8 bases and J dropped 4 bases, with 11 bases sitting between them. This CDR3 has 12 residues. From germline, CDR1 is MGHDK and CDR2 SYGVNS. In DNA, the CDR3 is TGTGCCAGCTTAGGGGGGGGCACTGAAGCTTTCTTT. It yields the protein CASLGGGTEAFF. Combining the CDR3 with reference TRBV25-1 and TRBJ1-1 gives the whole variable domain EADIYQTPRYLVIGTGKKITLECSQTMGHDKMYWYQQDPGMELHLIHYSYGVNSTEKGDLSSESTVSRIRTEHFPLTLESARPSHTSQYLCASLGGGTEAFFGQGTRLTVV.

This clonotype was counted between two and nine times. The CDR3 sequence is CSTPGTSGIHNEQFF. The CDR3 bases are TGCAGTACACCCGGGACTAGCGGGATACACAATGAGCAGTTCTTC. The chain joins TRBV20-1 to TRBJ2-1; the match to TRBD2 covers 13 bases. Germline V lookup: CDR1 DFQATT, CDR2 SNEGSKA (reference sequence). CDR3 length: 15 residues. The trim removed 8 bases at V and 5 bases at J, leaving 9 bases unmatched.

The sample holds a few counts of this clonotype. V usage is TRBV6-5 and J usage is TRBJ2-5; 8 bases are a match to TRBD2. Germline V CDR1 and CDR2: MNHEY, SVGAGI. The length of the CDR3 is 13 residues. Losses at the gene ends were 8 bases for V and 5 bases for J; bases not matched to a gene: 7. In nucleotides, the CDR3 is TGTGCCAGCTCAAAGCGGGAGAGCGAGACCCAGTACTTC. Protein sequence: CASSKRESETQYF.

This clonotype was observed a few times. The chain links TRBV7-2 to TRBJ2-1; 7 bases match TRBD2. V shed 5 bases, J shed 8 bases, and the junction held 6 bases outside the gene matches. This CDR3 contains 13 residues. The V gene's germline CDR1 is SGHTA and CDR2 FQGNSA. The CDR3 loop reads CASSPRLADEQFF. Here the CDR3 DNA reads TGTGCCAGCAGCCCGCGACTAGCAGATGAGCAGTTCTTC.

The chain is built from TRBV10-3 and TRBJ2-1; 9 bases are a match to TRBD1. This CDR3 comprises 15 residues. V shed 7 bases, J shed 6 bases, and the junction held 10 bases outside the gene matches. In germline, CDR1 is ENHRY, CDR2 SYGVKD. DNA of the CDR3: TGTGCCATCAAGGGAACAGGGGGCGCAGTCAATGAGCAGTTCTTC. Amino acids: CAIKGTGGAVNEQFF.

This clonotype was recorded many times. The V call is TRBV7-8, the J call TRBJ1-2, with D perhaps TRBD1 (6 bases). Germline-derived CDR1 and CDR2 are SGHVS and FQNEAQ. This CDR3 is built from 14 residues. V was clipped by 5 bases and J by 8 bases, with 18 bases between them. The CDR3: CASSRTEQGEGYTF. In DNA form, the CDR3 reads TGTGCCAGCAGCCGGACAGAGCAAGGGGAGGGCTACACCTTC. Full variable domain (missing parts from reference TRBV7-8 and TRBJ1-2): GAGVSQSPRYKVAKRGQDVALRCDPISGHVSLFWYQQALGQGPEFLTYFQNEAQLDKSGLPSDRFFAERPEGSVSTLKIQRTQQEDSAVYLCASSRTEQGEGYTFGSGTRLTVV.

This clonotype has at least ten counts. The genes are TRBV29-1 and TRBJ2-1, with TRBD2 identical over 13 bases. From germline, CDR1 is SQVTM and CDR2 ANQGSEA. J was trimmed by 8 bases and V by 1 base; bases with no gene match: 2. CDR3 length: 14 amino acids. The CDR3 DNA reads as TGCAGCGTTGAAGCAGGACTAGCGGGAGATGAGCAGTTCTTC. It is translated as CSVEAGLAGDEQFF.

This clonotype was seen many times. This chain links TRBV7-9 with TRBJ1-3; D is ambiguous. The ends were cut back, 9 bases at V and 0 bases at J, with 6 bases in the middle. Germline CDR1 and CDR2: SEHNR and FQNEAQ (reference sequence). There are 12 residues in the CDR3. In nucleotides, the CDR3 is TGTGCCAGTCTAAGCTCTGGAAACACCATATATTTT. Protein: CASLSSGNTIYF.

This clonotype occurred many times. J is TRBJ2-5 and V is TRBV27; D is possibly TRBD1 (6 bases). The CDR3 runs 15 residues. Germline V CDR1 and CDR2: MNHEY, SMNVEV (reference sequence). V was trimmed by 3 bases and J by 2 bases, leaving 13 bases between them. The CDR3 reads CASSFGMGAQETQYF. The CDR3 DNA reads TGTGCCAGCAGTTTCGGGATGGGGGCACAAGAGACCCAGTACTTC.

This clonotype was counted only a few times. The CDR3 sequence: CASSPNRVLDTQYF. As DNA, the CDR3 is TGTGCCAGCAGTCCTAACAGGGTTCTCGATACGCAGTATTTT. The chain employs TRBV27 and TRBJ2-3, with D tentatively TRBD1 (6 bases). The CDR3 loop spans 14 amino acids. Germline lookup yields CDR1 MNHEY and CDR2 SMNVEV (reference sequence). V lost 5 bases and J 6 bases, leaving 15 bases between the germline ends.